This passage covers 30 T cell receptor beta chains from one sample sequenced in a study of blood T cell repertoires in COVID-19. Clones were sequenced by immunoSEQ multiplex PCR, and TCRdb holds only the in-frame ones, with some missing. The data hold about 330,000 clones, with about 90% observed a single time. Material: PBMCs or T cells enriched from blood (not recorded which). The source is a woman in her 30s who had recovered from COVID-19.

This chain links TRBV12-5 with TRBJ1-3; D is uncertain. The CDR3 length is 14 residues. Germline V gene sequence: CDR1 LGHNT, CDR2 FRNRAP. Trimming pared 3 bases from V and 4 bases from J, leaving 10 bases between. The CDR3 loop reads CASGFDLAGNTIYF. Written as DNA, the CDR3 is TGTGCTAGTGGTTTCGATCTGGCCGGAAACACCATATATTTT.

The gene calls are TRBV5-1 and TRBJ1-3; 7 bases agree with TRBD1. V was clipped by 4 bases and J by 0 bases; unmatched bases: 10. Germline V gene data show CDR1 as SGHRS and CDR2 as YFSETQ. The length of the CDR3 is 17 residues. The CDR3 DNA reads as TGCGCCAGCAGCCCTGGGGGGACAGCACGCTCTGGAAACACCATATATTTT. It is translated as CASSPGGTARSGNTIYF.

The chain is built from TRBV7-8 and TRBJ2-3; D may be TRBD2 (5 bases). The V end lost 7 bases, the J end lost 5 bases, and 13 bases lay between the germline ends. Looked up from germline, CDR1 is SGHVS and CDR2 is FQNEAQ. CDR3 length: 13 amino acids. The CDR3 loop reads CASNPGSIDTQYF. The CDR3 DNA is TGTGCCAGCAACCCTGGGAGTATAGATACGCAGTATTTT. The variable domain in full, with the rest retrieved from reference TRBV7-8 and TRBJ2-3, is GAGVSQSPRYKVAKRGQDVALRCDPISGHVSLFWYQQALGQGPEFLTYFQNEAQLDKSGLPSDRFFAERPEGSVSTLKIQRTQQEDSAVYLCASNPGSIDTQYFGPGTRLTVL.

This clone has just a few counts. The V and J genes are TRBV27 and TRBJ1-1; TRBD1 aligns across 12 bases. The CDR3 extends over 21 amino acids. Germline-derived CDR1 and CDR2 are MNHEY and SMNVEV (reference sequence). V lost 5 bases, J lost 0 bases, and 19 bases stayed unmatched. The chain's CDR3 is CASSRTGTGGRIFNLNTEAFF. Here the CDR3 DNA reads TGTGCCAGCAGTCGCACCGGGACAGGGGGCCGGATCTTCAATTTGAACACTGAAGCTTTCTTT.

The count of this clone is one. This chain's CDR3 is CASSVAGQRNTGELFF. CDR3 nucleotide sequence: TGTGCCAGCAGCGTCGCGGGACAGAGGAACACCGGGGAGCTGTTTTTT. The rearrangement uses TRBV9 and TRBJ2-2; D may be TRBD1 (7 bases). Germline V CDR1 and CDR2: SGDLS, YYNGEE. The length of the CDR3 is 16 residues. V lost 2 bases, J lost 1 base, and 12 bases lay in between.

This sequence joins TRBV30 and TRBJ1-1; 7 bases are a match to TRBD1. Trimming removed 5 bases from V and 0 bases from J; junction bases left unmatched: 9. In germline, CDR1 is GTSNPN, CDR2 SVGIG (reference sequence). There are 15 residues in the CDR3. CDR3 in DNA: TGTGCCTGGGAGCCGGGACAGAGCTTGAACACTGAAGCTTTCTTT. Translating it yields CAWEPGQSLNTEAFF.

This clone has a single count. The chain recombines TRBV6-5 with TRBJ2-1, with TRBD2 matching over 10 bases. This CDR3 comprises 15 residues. Looked up from germline, CDR1 is MNHEY and CDR2 is SVGAGI. V gave up 8 bases and J gave up 3 bases; unmatched junction bases: 7. CDR3 amino acids: CASGRSGGDYNEQFF. As DNA, the CDR3 is TGTGCCAGCGGACGGAGCGGGGGGGACTACAATGAGCAGTTCTTC.

About this clone itself: This sample includes further DNA sequences coding for the same CDR3. This rearrangement joins TRBV29-1 to TRBJ1-1; TRBD1 matches at 7 bases. CDR1 is SQVTM and CDR2 is ANQGSEA in the germline V gene. The V and J ends lost 7 bases and 0 bases, in that order; junction bases with no gene match: 5. The CDR3 is made up of 13 amino acids. The CDR3 loop is CSAGGQLNTEAFF. The CDR3 region has the DNA TGCAGCGCAGGGGGACAGTTGAACACTGAAGCTTTCTTT.

The rearrangement links TRBV4-1 to TRBJ1-3; the D is unclear. The CDR3 contains 14 residues. V was pared by 1 base and J by 4 bases, with 8 bases between. Germline assignment: CDR1 MGHRA and CDR2 YSYEKL. CDR3 loop: CASSQAPRGNTIYF. The DNA of the CDR3 is TGCGCCAGCAGCCAAGCACCCAGGGGAAACACCATATATTTT.

The chain employs TRBV11-3 and TRBJ2-1, with 8 bases that match TRBD1. J gave up 0 bases and V 5 bases, and 6 bases lay outside the gene matches. There are 16 residues in the CDR3. Per the germline V gene, CDR1 is SGHNT and CDR2 is YENEEA. The CDR3: CASSKRTGSSYNEQFF. DNA of the CDR3: TGTGCCAGCAGCAAAAGGACAGGGAGCTCCTACAATGAGCAGTTCTTC.

The rearrangement joins TRBV7-6 to TRBJ1-5, with 9 bases lining up with TRBD1. The V gene's germline CDR1 is SGHVS and CDR2 FNYEAQ. There are 14 residues in the CDR3. V lost 5 bases to trimming and J lost 7 bases; unmatched junction nucleotides: 6. The CDR3 bases are TGTGCCAGCAGCAGTACAGGGGGCCGACAGCCCCAGCATTTT. Translation gives CASSSTGGRQPQHF.

This sequence joins TRBV4-3 and TRBJ1-3; TRBD1 matches at 7 bases. The CDR3 has 15 amino acids. V was clipped by 2 bases and J by 8 bases; unmatched bases: 9. Germline CDR1 and CDR2: LGHNA and YSLEER. CDR3 sequence reads: CASSQQQGRTDTIYF. CDR3 DNA: TGCGCCAGCAGCCAACAACAGGGGAGGACGGACACCATATATTTT.

V and J are TRBV3-1 (or the pseudogene TRBV3-2) and TRBJ2-7, with D perhaps matching TRBD2 (6 bases). This CDR3 spans 16 amino acids. The V and J ends lost 2 bases and 6 bases respectively, with 20 bases between them. CDR1 LGHDT and CDR2 YNNKEL come from the germline V gene (reference sequence). The CDR3 region has the DNA TGTGCCAGCAGCCAATCAGCCGCGGGGCCCCATGGCGAGCAGTACTTC. Residues: CASSQSAAGPHGEQYF.

The J gene is TRBJ1-2, the V gene TRBV6-5; perhaps TRBD1 as D (5 bases). The CDR3 covers 14 residues. The germline V gene has CDR1 MNHEY and CDR2 SVGAGI. Trimming shortened V by 3 bases and J by 4 bases, and 12 bases separated the two germline ends. The CDR3 spells CASSYGGVPYGYTF. Written as DNA, the CDR3 is TGTGCCAGCAGTTATGGAGGGGTACCCTATGGCTACACCTTC.

The chain employs TRBV28 and TRBJ1-6; D perhaps matches TRBD1 (6 bases). In germline, CDR1 is MDHEN, CDR2 SYDVKM. V lost 6 bases and J 7 bases, leaving 10 bases between the germline ends. CDR3 length equals 13 residues. Written as DNA, the CDR3 is TGTGCCAGCAGGACAGGACAGAATTCACCCCTCCACTTT. This translates into CASRTGQNSPLHF.

This chain joins TRBV27 and TRBJ1-4, with unresolved D. The length of the CDR3 is 13 residues. Germline CDR1 reads MNHEY; CDR2 reads SMNVEV (reference sequence). V lost 7 bases and J lost 0, with 6 bases in between. The CDR3 coding sequence is TGTGCCAGCAAGTCAGCAACTAATGAAAAACTGTTTTTT. Translation gives CASKSATNEKLFF.

V gene TRBV28 combines with J gene TRBJ1-2; 9 bases line up with TRBD1. Losses at the gene ends were 6 bases for V and 1 base for J; bases not matched to a gene: 3. The CDR3 length is 14 residues. CDR1 MDHEN and CDR2 SYDVKM come from the germline V gene. The CDR3 loop reads CASRRQGGNYGYTF. CDR3 nucleotide sequence: TGTGCCAGCAGACGACAGGGGGGTAACTATGGCTACACCTTC.

This clone was seen a single time. The chain combines TRBV19 with TRBJ1-1, with 7 bases identical to TRBD1. With V trimmed by 1 base and J by 1 base, 3 bases remained unmatched. Germline V gene sequence: CDR1 LNHDA, CDR2 SQIVND (reference sequence). The CDR3 has 15 residues. CDR3 amino acids: CASSIADRENTEAFF. The DNA of the CDR3 is TGTGCCAGTAGTATAGCTGACAGGGAGAACACTGAAGCTTTCTTT.

J is TRBJ1-1 and V is TRBV19; 7 bases line up with TRBD1. The CDR3 is made up of 16 amino acids. The V and J ends lost 6 bases and 0 bases, in that order; junction bases with no gene match: 10. Per the germline V gene, CDR1 is LNHDA and CDR2 is SQIVND (reference sequence). The CDR3 loop reads CASRPRTGDLNTEAFF. Written as DNA, the CDR3 is TGTGCCAGTAGGCCACGCACAGGGGACCTGAACACTGAAGCTTTCTTT.

V is TRBV5-5 and J is TRBJ1-1, with TRBD1 matching 7 bases. Germline V CDR1 and CDR2: SGHKS, YYEKEE (reference sequence). The CDR3 runs to 14 residues. V lost 4 bases and J lost 4; bases outside the gene matches: 7. The CDR3 loop is CASSLEQGLTEAFF. CDR3 nucleotides: TGTGCCAGCAGCCTGGAACAGGGGCTCACTGAAGCTTTCTTT.

V usage is TRBV28 and J usage is TRBJ1-2; the D gene is possibly TRBD1 (5 bases). The CDR3 covers 17 residues. In germline, CDR1 is MDHEN, CDR2 SYDVKM. Trimming left V 3 bases short and J 1 base short, with 18 bases between. The CDR3 DNA follows: TGTGCCAGCAGTTTCTTCGCAGGGTCTTTTGTTAACTATGGCTACACCTTC. Encoded protein: CASSFFAGSFVNYGYTF.

In its sample, this clone was seen once. The V gene is TRBV29-1, the J gene TRBJ2-1; D gene unclear. The CDR3 spans 10 residues. Trimming took 6 bases from V and 4 from J, leaving 4 bases between them. Germline values: CDR1 SQVTM, CDR2 ANQGSEA. The CDR3 is CSVQYNEQFF. CDR3 DNA: TGCAGCGTCCAATACAATGAGCAGTTCTTC.

V usage is TRBV10-1 and J usage is TRBJ1-4; TRBD1 is a possible D gene (5 bases). The germline CDR1 and CDR2 sequences are WNHNN and SYGVQD (reference sequence). V lost 2 bases and J 8 bases, leaving 12 bases between the germline ends. The CDR3 is made up of 14 amino acids. CDR3: CASSEPGGEEKLFF. CDR3 DNA sequence: TGCGCCAGCAGTGAGCCCGGGGGAGAAGAAAAACTGTTTTTT.

Here the CDR3 reads CASSVVPGYEQYF. For the CDR3, the DNA is TGTGCCAGCAGCGTAGTCCCAGGGTACGAGCAGTACTTC. V gene TRBV9 combines with J gene TRBJ2-7, with D possibly matching TRBD1 (5 bases). The CDR3 has 13 amino acids. Germline V gives CDR1 SGDLS, CDR2 YYNGEE. Trimming took 0 bases from V and 4 from J, leaving 8 bases between them.

The rearrangement links TRBV6-6 to TRBJ1-4; tentative D call: TRBD1 (5 bases). The CDR3 is 13 residues long. Germline V lookup: CDR1 MNHNY, CDR2 SVGAGI (reference sequence). V was clipped by 9 bases and J by 8 bases, with 16 bases between them. Written as DNA, the CDR3 is TGTGCCAGTATCGGGACTGCTACAGAAAAACTGTTTTTT. The encoded protein is CASIGTATEKLFF.

The chain combines TRBV3-1 (or the pseudogene TRBV3-2) with TRBJ2-5, with 7 nucleotides matching TRBD2. CDR1 and CDR2 from the germline V gene are LGHDT and YNNKEL (reference sequence). This CDR3 spans 13 amino acids. V was clipped by 0 bases and J by 7 bases; unmatched bases: 2. The CDR3 spells CASSQDGGRTQYF. In DNA, the CDR3 is TGTGCCAGCAGCCAAGACGGGGGGAGGACCCAGTACTTC.

The rearrangement links TRBV28 to TRBJ1-2; 7 bases map to TRBD1. Germline CDR1 reads MDHEN; CDR2 reads SYDVKM. Trimming took 7 bases from V and 7 from J; bases not matched to a gene: 12. This CDR3 is 14 amino acids long. CDR3 protein: CASISPQGGGGYTF. The CDR3 region has the DNA TGTGCCAGCATTTCCCCGCAGGGGGGCGGTGGCTACACCTTC.

This clone appeared once. The chain employs TRBV10-3 and TRBJ1-2; D gene ambiguous. In germline, CDR1 is ENHRY, CDR2 SYGVKD. Trimming stripped 3 bases from V and 2 bases from J, with 7 bases between. The CDR3 consists of 13 residues. The CDR3 nucleotides are TGTGCCATCAGTGAATCAGGCAACTATGGCTACACCTTC. As protein: CAISESGNYGYTF.

The V gene is TRBV29-1, the J gene TRBJ1-2, with D possibly being TRBD1 (6 bases). The CDR3 totals 13 residues. The germline V gene encodes CDR1 SQVTM and CDR2 ANQGSEA. The V end lost 3 bases, the J end lost 8 bases, and 16 bases lay between the germline ends. The CDR3 protein is CSVDLSRGGGYTF. CDR3 sequence (DNA): TGCAGCGTTGATTTGTCCAGGGGCGGCGGCTACACCTTC.

The V and J genes are TRBV18 and TRBJ1-4, with D possibly being TRBD1 (6 bases). Germline assignment: CDR1 KGHSH and CDR2 LQKENI. The V and J ends lost 3 bases and 4 bases respectively, with 9 bases between them. This CDR3 is built from 14 residues. The CDR3: CASSPTGNNEKLFF. CDR3 in DNA: TGTGCCAGCTCACCGACAGGCAATAATGAAAAACTGTTTTTT.